The TCR beta chain under discussion was sequenced for a study of T cell responses to AZD1222 COVID-19 vaccine (dated by TCRdb to about 2021). For context, the study as a whole: AZD1222 recipients with second doses at about 4 weeks or about 12 weeks were pooled, because spike-specific TCR depth and breadth did not differ between schedules. Trial participants were enrolled by age into 18-55, 56-69 and 70-plus year subgroups, with roughly 150, 30 and 60 TCR-sequenced participants respectively. TCR sequencing was performed for 230 to 250 trial participants, of whom about 200 were given two doses of AZD1222 and roughly 25 were given two doses of MenACWY control vaccine.

The CDR3 numbers 15 residues from cysteine through phenylalanine. This entry keeps only the CDR3 DNA: 45 bases, framed from base 1. V ends up 4 bases short and J 2 bases short, with an unmatched junction base count of 7. Looking up the germline V gene (reference sequence) yields CDR1 LGHDT and CDR2 YNNKEL. Reading the label with the study, this specimen's time point is: baseline before first vaccination. Vaccinee samples were obtained from the UK trials COV001 and COV002, which included a single-blind randomized controlled phase 2/3 trial of AZD1222 (ChAdOx1 nCoV-19) in healthy adults. For TCRbeta chain sequencing, PBMC samples from trial participants were taken at day 0 and at day 28 after the second dose. As for this clone: Its antigen is currently not known. Base qualities are missing; no much larger clone stands one base away.

Study-level results and caveats: Because no samples from the day 14 peak response were available, repertoires could be characterized only after the peak T cell response. Conclusions about previously exposed vaccinees are limited, since just 6 or 7 AZD1222 recipients were seropositive for SARS-CoV-2 at baseline. The 56-69-year group was small, and its depth increase did not reach significance, likely because of low power. The whole spike protein was spanned by vaccine-associated CD4 TCRs, and dominant responses were seen in regions 160-218 and 743-854. Epitopes outside the regions mutated in the B.1.351 and B.1.1.7 variants were reportedly recognized by nearly half of the unique spike-specific TCRs. Spike-specific TCR breadth and depth rose significantly after two AZD1222 doses compared with day 0 and with MenACWY recipients. Participants were mostly white British and included more females than males, and it was suggested by the authors that clonal diversity may have been underestimated.

The CDR3 regions of human TCRbeta chains were analyzed by immunosequencing. On the authors' methods: TCRs in the repertoires were matched against a reference library of SARS-CoV-2-specific TCRs that had been generated with the MIRA antigen-specificity platform. Breadth was defined as the fraction of unique TCRs that were SARS-CoV-2-associated. Depth was defined as the fraction of total T cells that were SARS-CoV-2-associated. Each spike-specific TCR was assigned to its reactive spike region and to a CD4 or CD8 class using the MIRA data. Log10-transformed breadth and depth values were compared by one-way ANOVA with Sidak's multiple comparisons tests. TCRdb stores this immuneACCESS table with in-frame sequences only. Part of the clones is absent; in the studies checked, under half of the shortfall reflects unresolved V genes, and no reason is known for the rest. V and J calls plus clone size are reproduced from that table; the DNA served to infer D and trimming. This sample comprises 65,000 to 85,000 clones, 90% of them detected only once. The ten largest clones capture about 5.2% of the sample.

The receptor chain draws on TRBV3-1 (or the pseudogene TRBV3-2) and TRBJ1-1; 7 central nucleotides agree with TRBD1. The starting material was peripheral blood, obtained on day 0 of AZD1222 vaccination. The sequence derives from an adult in good health. The CDR3 here reads CASSPRDSGNTEAFF. The nucleotides are TGTGCCAGCAGCCCCCGGGACAGCGGTAACACTGAAGCTTTCTTT.